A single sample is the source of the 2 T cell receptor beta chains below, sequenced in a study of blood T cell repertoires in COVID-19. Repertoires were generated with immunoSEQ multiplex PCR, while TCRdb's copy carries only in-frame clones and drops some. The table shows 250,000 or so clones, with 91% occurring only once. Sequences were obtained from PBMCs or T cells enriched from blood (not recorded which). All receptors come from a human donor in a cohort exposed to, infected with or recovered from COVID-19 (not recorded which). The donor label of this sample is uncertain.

DNA of the CDR3: TGTGCCAGCAGCTTGGGGAATAAGCGGGGCTCTCAGCCCCAGCATTTT. It translates to CASSLGNKRGSQPQHF. V is TRBV5-6 and J is TRBJ1-5; D might be TRBD1 (5 bases). The length of the CDR3 is 16 residues. The germline gives CDR1 SGHDT, CDR2 YYEEEE. V lost 0 bases, J lost 6 bases, and 16 bases lay in between.

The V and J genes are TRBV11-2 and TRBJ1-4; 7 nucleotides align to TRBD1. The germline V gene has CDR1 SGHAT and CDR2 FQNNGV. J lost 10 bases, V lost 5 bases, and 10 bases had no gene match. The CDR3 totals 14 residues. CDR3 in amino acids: CASSRLTGTVKLFF. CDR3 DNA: TGTGCCAGCAGCCGCCTGACAGGGACGGTAAAACTGTTTTTT.